This T cell receptor (beta chain) is from a study of T cell responses to AZD1222 COVID-19 vaccine. Regarding the study as a whole: Spike-wide vaccine-associated CD4 TCRs dominated at 160-218 and 743-854.

Data came from immunoSEQ multiplex PCR; TCRdb stores just in-frame clones and leaves some out. The sample lists under 150,000 clones; 85% to 95% were seen once. The germline gives CDR1 LGHNT, CDR2 FRNRAP. Trimming pared 4 bases from V and 11 bases from J, leaving 23 bases between. The CDR3 is 15 amino acids. In the case of this clone: No antigen is known for it.

This specimen was peripheral blood, taken 28 days after the second AZD1222 dose. The J gene is TRBJ1-1, the V gene TRBV12-5; tentative D call: TRBD1 (6 bases). The source of this sequence is an adult who received the AZD1222 COVID-19 vaccine. In DNA form, the CDR3 reads TGTGCTAGTGGTTCGACGACCGGGGGGCCTTGGTGGGCTTTCTTT. Translating it yields CASGSTTGGPWWAFF.